Listed below are T cell receptor beta chains from one sample, sequenced in a study of shared clonotypes between healthy human individuals. Assay: immunoSEQ multiplex PCR; the TCRdb copy retains only in-frame clones and omits some. Of some 2 million clones listed, around 95% are singletons. The sequenced sample was naive CD4+ T cells sorted from blood. The source is a man younger than 35 in good health. Each CDR3 is given with its conserved first and last residue. The order of the fields is CDR3 protein, D gene, V gene. D genes are given only for firm matches.

CDR3 protein: CASSLRGGGETQYF
D gene: -
V gene: TRBV5-4

CDR3 protein: CAISEGGDLISPLHF
D gene: -
V gene: TRBV10-3

CDR3 protein: CAWRRDYEQYF
D gene: -
V gene: TRBV30

CDR3 protein: CASSRRTSGIYEQYF
D gene: TRBD2
V gene: TRBV14

CDR3 protein: CASIYPLLDTEAFF
D gene: -
V gene: TRBV6-5

CDR3 protein: CASRRGLTYEQYF
D gene: -
V gene: TRBV6-5

CDR3 protein: CASREQGSNTEAFF
D gene: -
V gene: TRBV2

CDR3 protein: CASSPSPSPPYSEQFF
D gene: -
V gene: TRBV7-2

CDR3 protein: CASSTTGGGWAYEQYF
D gene: TRBD1
V gene: TRBV5-6

CDR3 protein: CSVLGLARGYEQYF
D gene: -
V gene: TRBV29-1

CDR3 protein: CASSGDSNTEAFF
D gene: TRBD1
V gene: TRBV6-1

CDR3 protein: CASSPPEGNMNTEAFF
D gene: -
V gene: TRBV18

CDR3 protein: CASSAQENYGYTF
D gene: -
V gene: TRBV5-6

CDR3 protein: CASSFSGGANEQFF
D gene: TRBD2
V gene: TRBV27

CDR3 protein: CASSALVWGTDTQYF
D gene: -
V gene: TRBV9

CDR3 protein: CASSLVTRASGELFF
D gene: -
V gene: TRBV7-9